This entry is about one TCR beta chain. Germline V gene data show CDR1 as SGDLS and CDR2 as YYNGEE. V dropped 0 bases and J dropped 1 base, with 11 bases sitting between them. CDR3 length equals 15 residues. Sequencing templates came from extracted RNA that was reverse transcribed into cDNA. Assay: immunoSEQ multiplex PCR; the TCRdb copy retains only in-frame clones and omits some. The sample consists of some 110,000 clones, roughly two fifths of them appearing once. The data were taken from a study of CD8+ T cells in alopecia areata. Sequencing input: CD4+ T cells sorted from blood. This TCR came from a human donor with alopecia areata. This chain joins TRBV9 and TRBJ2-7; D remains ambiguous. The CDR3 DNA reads TGTGCCAGCAGCGTAGGGGTGACAAGTTCCTACGAGCAGTACTTC. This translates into CASSVGVTSSYEQYF.